This T cell receptor beta chain originates from a study of identical twins. MiXCR, applied by TCRdb to the 5' RACE reads, yields one record per CDR3 protein. The sample lists 700,000 or so distinct CDR3 sequences, around 8.6% occurring once. The CDR3 is 14 amino acids. The V gene's germline CDR1 is SGHTA and CDR2 FQGNSA. The V and J ends lost 1 base and 5 bases respectively, with 11 bases between them. A further study also used this sample, focusing on yellow fever vaccine responses in identical twins.

The sequencing sample was made of PBMCs. This chain joins TRBV7-2 and TRBJ2-5; D is unclear. The sequence came from a woman under 30 in good health. The CDR3 here is CASSLVGPPETQYF. The DNA for the CDR3 is TGTGCCAGCAGCTTAGTTGGCCCCCCGGAGACCCAGTACTTC.